The 27 T cell receptor beta chains given below trace back to one sample, sequenced in a study of T cells in Graves' hyperthyroidism and ophthalmopathy. TCR beta CDR3 regions were amplified from RNA transcripts. First-round RT-PCR of the TCR CDR3 relied on the HTBI primer set. Each CDR3 protein is one row after TCRdb ran MiXCR on the multiplex PCR reads. Counted here are about 530,000 distinct CDR3 sequences, roughly 17% occurring once; the ten biggest clones make up under 20%. The material sequenced was blood. These receptors were taken from a woman younger than 35 with Graves' ophthalmopathy.

This clonotype came up many times. The chain carries TRBV7-9 and TRBJ2-5; 14 bases align to TRBD2. With 3 bases clipped from V and 5 bases from J, the junction kept 5 bases outside the gene matches. The germline CDR1 and CDR2 sequences are SEHNR and FQNEAQ (reference sequence). CDR3 length: 16 residues. In DNA form, the CDR3 reads TGTGCCAGCAGCTTTGGACTAGCGGGAGGTGGGGAGACCCAGTACTTC. Translated, it gives CASSFGLAGGGETQYF.

This chain connects TRBV9 to TRBJ1-5; D is ambiguous. The J call could be wrong; TRBJ2-3 is a better fit for the DNA end. CDR1 and CDR2 from the germline V gene are SGDLS and YYNGEE. This CDR3 region has 15 residues. The CDR3 region is CASSVDPQINQPQYF. In DNA, the CDR3 is TGTGCCAGCAGCGTAGACCCACAGATCAATCAGCCCCAGTATTTT.

Many counts were recorded for this clonotype. The CDR3 region has the DNA TGTGCCTGGACAGGATCGACATATAATTCACCCCTCCACTTT. Encoded protein: CAWTGSTYNSPLHF. The chain employs TRBV30 and TRBJ1-6, with no clear D. The V end lost 4 bases, the J end lost 4 bases, and 11 bases lay between the germline ends. The CDR3 sequence is 14 residues long. Germline V gives CDR1 GTSNPN, CDR2 SVGIG (reference sequence).

This clonotype has ten or more counts. V gene TRBV6-1 combines with J gene TRBJ1-1; D gene unclear. The CDR3 is 13 residues long. Germline CDR1 reads MNHNS; CDR2 reads SASEGT. V was cut by 5 bases and J by 1 base, with 8 bases left in between. The CDR3 DNA reads as TGTGCCAGCAGTATCCAGACGAACACTGAAGCTTTCTTT. It encodes CASSIQTNTEAFF.

This clonotype was seen a few times. The J gene is TRBJ1-2, the V gene TRBV13, with a tentative D call TRBD1 (6 bases). The CDR3 runs 17 residues. CDR1 is PRHDT, CDR2 FYEKMQ, per germline (reference sequence). Between the trimmed V and J ends, which lost 7 bases and 0 bases, there was a span of 21 bases. The CDR3 here is CASILPGAPISNYGYTF. The DNA of the CDR3 is TGTGCCAGCATCCTGCCGGGGGCACCAATTTCTAACTATGGCTACACCTTC. The variable domain in full, with the rest retrieved from reference TRBV13 and TRBJ1-2, is AAGVIQSPRHLIKEKRETATLKCYPIPRHDTVYWYQQGPGQDPQFLISFYEKMQSDKGSIPDRFSAQQFSDYHSELNMSSLELGDSALYFCASILPGAPISNYGYTFGSGTRLTVV.

The sample holds many counts of this clonotype. The gene calls are TRBV20-1 and TRBJ2-7; perhaps TRBD2 as D (5 bases). The CDR3 is 15 amino acids. Trimming removed 1 base at V and 2 bases at J, with 15 bases between. From germline, CDR1 is DFQATT and CDR2 SNEGSKA (reference sequence). The chain's CDR3 is CSARATGSDTYEQYF. In DNA form, the CDR3 reads TGCAGTGCTAGAGCCACGGGTAGCGATACCTACGAGCAGTACTTC.

This clonotype was counted only a few times. This chain joins TRBV9 and TRBJ2-2; D may correspond to TRBD1 or TRBD2 (5 bases each). CDR3 length: 16 residues. V lost 3 bases, J lost 7 bases, and 19 bases lay in between. Germline CDR1 and CDR2: SGDLS and YYNGEE. CDR3 sequence (DNA): TGTGCCAGCAGCGCAACGGGACGACAGACTTTCGGGGAGCTGTTTTTT. Translation: CASSATGRQTFGELFF.

This clonotype showed up many times. The chain uses TRBV18 and TRBJ1-1; D gene uncertain. The CDR3 is 13 residues long. V was clipped by 3 bases and J by 5 bases, with 10 bases between them. In germline, CDR1 is KGHSH, CDR2 LQKENI. The CDR3 loop reads CASSPVSGTEAFF. The CDR3 DNA follows: TGTGCCAGCTCACCGGTATCGGGTACTGAAGCTTTCTTT. The full variable domain, rest sourced from reference TRBV18 and TRBJ1-1, is NAGVMQNPRHLVRRRGQEARLRCSPMKGHSHVYWYRQLPEEGLKFMVYLQKENIIDESGMPKERFSAEFPKEGPSILRIQQVVRGDSAAYFCASSPVSGTEAFFGQGTRLTVV.

The genes are TRBV5-4 and TRBJ1-2, with 10 nucleotides matching TRBD1. Germline V gene data show CDR1 as SGHNT and CDR2 as YYREEE (reference sequence). This CDR3 has 14 amino acids. Trimming removed 4 bases from V and 8 bases from J; junction bases left unmatched: 8. The CDR3 region has the DNA TGTGCCAGCAGCCCGGGACAGGGGACTTTGGGCTACACCTTC. Amino acid sequence: CASSPGQGTLGYTF.

In its sample, this clonotype was seen many times. The chain couples TRBV7-2 to TRBJ2-1; 14 bases are a match to TRBD2. V was pared by 3 bases and J by 6 bases, with 4 bases of the junction left unmatched. The CDR3 length is 16 residues. Germline-derived CDR1 and CDR2 are SGHTA and FQGNSA. For the CDR3, the DNA is TGTGCCAGCAGCTTCCCCGGGACTAGCGGGAGCAATGAGCAGTTCTTC. This sequence encodes CASSFPGTSGSNEQFF.

The V and J genes are TRBV12-3 or TRBV12-4 and TRBJ1-5; no clear D. V shed 3 bases and J shed 3 bases, with 9 bases lying between them. This CDR3 has 14 amino acids. This CDR3 reads CASSFEALNQPQHF. In DNA form, the CDR3 reads TGTGCCAGCAGTTTTGAGGCCCTCAATCAGCCCCAGCATTTT.

This clonotype was seen a few times. The V and J genes are TRBV27 and TRBJ1-6; 8 positions match TRBD1. The J segment lost 4 bases and the V segment lost 3 bases, leaving 2 bases of the junction unmatched. The CDR3 consists of 15 residues. CDR1 is MNHEY and CDR2 is SMNVEV in the germline V gene (reference sequence). CDR3 residues: CASSFGQGYNSPLHF. For the CDR3, the DNA is TGTGCCAGCAGTTTTGGACAGGGTTATAATTCACCCCTCCACTTT.

J is TRBJ1-3 and V is TRBV6-1, with D unresolved. The CDR3 contains 14 residues. CDR1 is MNHNS and CDR2 is SASEGT in the germline V gene. V gave up 6 bases and J gave up 0 bases, with 9 bases separating them. The CDR3 reads CASRESGSGNTIYF. The CDR3 DNA sequence: TGTGCCAGCAGGGAATCGGGCTCTGGAAACACCATATATTTT.

The chain carries TRBV3-1 and TRBJ2-5; weak D call: TRBD2 (6 bases). The ends were cut back, 4 bases at V and 5 bases at J, with 17 bases in the middle. The CDR3 runs 15 residues. CDR1 and CDR2 (germline): LGHDT, YNNKEL (reference sequence). The CDR3 loop reads CASSRELGGDETQYF. CDR3 in DNA: TGTGCCAGCAGCCGGGAGCTCGGGGGTGACGAGACCCAGTACTTC.

This clonotype was seen at least ten times. The V gene is TRBV2, the J gene TRBJ2-1, with D tentatively TRBD1 or TRBD2 (5 bases each). Germline CDR1 and CDR2: SNHLY and FYNNEI. V lost 4 bases to trimming and J lost 3 bases, with 10 bases between them. The CDR3 length is 14 residues. The CDR3 coding sequence is TGTGCCAGCAGTGCCGGGACGGGCTACAATGAGCAGTTCTTC. It yields the protein CASSAGTGYNEQFF.

The table lists this clonotype with a few counts. The chain carries TRBV28 and TRBJ2-1; unclear D gene. Germline V gene data show CDR1 as MDHEN and CDR2 as SYDVKM. Trimming removed 1 base at V and 7 bases at J, with 11 bases between. CDR3 length: 14 amino acids. The CDR3 here is CASSLSRSLNEQFF. The CDR3, as DNA: TGTGCCAGCAGTTTATCCCGCAGTCTTAATGAGCAGTTCTTC.

V usage is TRBV3-1 and J usage is TRBJ2-7, with 10 bases aligning to TRBD1. The germline CDR1 and CDR2 sequences are LGHDT and YNNKEL (reference sequence). After removal of 0 bases from V and 6 bases from J, the junction contained 5 bases not matched to a gene. This CDR3 region has 15 residues. CDR3 coding DNA: TGTGCCAGCAGCCAAGAGCGACAGGGGGCGGGCGAGCAGTACTTC. Translated, it gives CASSQERQGAGEQYF.

This clonotype has more than one count but fewer than ten. The genes are TRBV6-2 or TRBV6-3 and TRBJ1-2; 9 nucleotides agree with TRBD1. The germline gives CDR1 MNHEY, CDR2 SVGEGT. There are 15 residues in the CDR3. V shed 6 bases, J shed 4 bases, and the junction held 9 bases outside the gene matches. The CDR3 nucleotides read TGTGCCAGCAGCGTCTTGGGACAGGGATTCTATGGCTACACCTTC. It specifies CASSVLGQGFYGYTF.

A few counts support this clonotype. This chain connects TRBV28 to TRBJ1-2; tentatively, D is TRBD1 (6 bases). CDR3 length equals 14 residues. The ends were cut back, 6 bases at V and 8 bases at J, with 19 bases in the middle. Germline V lookup: CDR1 MDHEN, CDR2 SYDVKM. As DNA, the CDR3 is TGTGCCAGCAGGCAAGGGGGGGGGTGGTTCGGCTACACCTTC. Its translation is CASRQGGGWFGYTF.

This rearrangement joins TRBV7-3 to TRBJ2-5, with unresolved D. Germline-derived CDR1 and CDR2 are SGHTA and FQGTGA. Trimming removed 5 bases from V and 0 bases from J, with 7 bases in between. The CDR3 has 13 residues. The CDR3 DNA sequence: TGTGCCAGCAGCGAGGAGAACCAAGAGACCCAGTACTTC. Translating it yields CASSEENQETQYF.

This clonotype has just one count. The chain carries TRBV10-3 and TRBJ1-5; perhaps TRBD1 as D (5 bases). In germline, CDR1 is ENHRY, CDR2 SYGVKD. The CDR3 has 14 residues. The V end was cut by 10 bases, the J end by 2 bases, with 15 bases between. Written as DNA, the CDR3 is TGTGCCACCGGGACCGGTCCCGGCAATCAGCCCCAGCATTTT. Encoded protein: CATGTGPGNQPQHF.

With respect to this clonotype: Germline is not matched at one junction end, which may reflect a read error. The V call is TRBV11-3, the J call TRBJ2-1, with D perhaps TRBD1 or TRBD2 (5 bases each). Germline assignment: CDR1 SGHNT and CDR2 YENEEA. CDR3 length equals 16 residues. DNA of the CDR3: TGCGCCAGCAGCCGAGAACCGGGACGTTCCTACAATGAGCAGTTCTTC. It yields the protein CASSREPGRSYNEQFF.

There are many counts of this clonotype. The genes are TRBV6-2 or TRBV6-3 and TRBJ1-5; possibly TRBD1 for D (5 bases). The germline V gene has CDR1 MNHEY and CDR2 SVGEGT. The CDR3 is 15 residues long. The V end was cut by 4 bases, the J end by 3 bases, with 13 bases between. The CDR3 reads CASSSPKGNNQPQHF. The DNA of the CDR3 is TGTGCCAGCAGTTCCCCGAAGGGGAACAATCAGCCCCAGCATTTT.

This clonotype was seen a few times. The CDR3 here is CASSQVRPGNGYGYTF. The CDR3 nucleotides are TGCGCCAGCAGCCAAGTACGCCCAGGGAATGGCTATGGCTACACCTTC. The chain is built from TRBV4-1 and TRBJ1-2; D is possibly TRBD1 (5 bases). This CDR3 has 16 residues. The germline V gene has CDR1 MGHRA and CDR2 YSYEKL. Trimming cost V 1 base and J 4 bases, with 16 bases left between them.

This clonotype was seen only a few times. V is TRBV7-2 and J is TRBJ2-1; TRBD2 aligns across 8 bases. The CDR3 is 15 amino acids. Per the germline V gene, CDR1 is SGHTA and CDR2 is FQGNSA. V lost 9 bases and J lost 6; bases outside the gene matches: 13. CDR3 loop: CASSPLAVPINEQFF. In DNA form, the CDR3 reads TGTGCCAGTAGCCCACTAGCGGTCCCTATCAATGAGCAGTTCTTC.

This clonotype was observed at least ten times. The chain employs TRBV29-1 and TRBJ1-1; D call uncertain. The CDR3 contains 13 residues. Trimming shortened V by 7 bases and J by 2 bases, and 14 bases separated the two germline ends. Germline V gives CDR1 SQVTM, CDR2 ANQGSEA. The chain's CDR3 is CSGRAATNTEAFF. As DNA, the CDR3 is TGCAGCGGAAGGGCAGCAACCAACACTGAAGCTTTCTTT.

This clonotype was observed many times. The chain carries TRBV2 and TRBJ2-7, with TRBD2 matching 10 bases. The CDR3 spans 17 residues. Germline assignment: CDR1 SNHLY and CDR2 FYNNEI. V shed 2 bases, J shed 0 bases, and the junction held 7 bases outside the gene matches. CDR3 DNA sequence: TGTGCCAGCAGTGAACGACTAGCGGGCGTTACCTCCTACGAGCAGTACTTC. Amino acids: CASSERLAGVTSYEQYF. The full variable domain, completed using reference TRBV2 and TRBJ2-7, is EPEVTQTPSHQVTQMGQEVILRCVPISNHLYFYWYRQILGQKVEFLVSFYNNEISEKSEIFDDQFSVERPDGSNFTLKIRSTKLEDSAMYFCASSERLAGVTSYEQYFGPGTRLTVT.